This T cell receptor (beta chain) was retrieved from a study of shared clonotypes between healthy human individuals. Germline CDR1 and CDR2: SEHNR and FQNEAQ (reference sequence). V lost 4 bases to trimming and J lost 12 bases; unmatched junction nucleotides: 10. There are 14 residues in the CDR3. The naive CD8 population came from CD45RO-negative cells selected for CCR7, without terminally differentiated effector memory CD45RA+ cells. Profiling relied on immunoSEQ multiplex PCR, and the TCRdb table lists in-frame clones only, not all of them. The sample has about 2.1 million clones, around 93% seen once.

This receptor was identified in a man aged 18 to 29 in good health. Some clones in this sample may be carry-over from other donors' samples. Sequenced input: naive CD8+ T cells from PBMCs. This chain connects TRBV7-9 to TRBJ2-1, with 9 bases aligning to TRBD1. Here the CDR3 DNA reads TGTGCCAGCAGCTCACTTGACAGGGGGAGTGGGCAGTTCTTC. Its protein is CASSSLDRGSGQFF.